These T cell receptor beta chains were read from a single sample in a study of neoadjuvant anti-PD-1 for oral cavity cancer. The table came from immunoSEQ multiplex PCR; TCRdb's copy has only in-frame clones and leaves some out. The repertoire holds tens of thousands of clones, with around 83% as singletons. The material sequenced was PBMCs, taken before nivolumab (anti-PD-1) treatment. Receptors originate from a person aged 40 to 85 with oral cavity squamous cell carcinoma. Both conserved end residues are part of each CDR3. A D gene is named only where the DNA matches it firmly. Clone sizes are given selectively: once, few, many, or a class where the clone is expanded.

d_call: .; clone_size: .; j_call: TRBJ2-7; v_call: TRBV7-6; cdr3_aa: CASSLGSRGSYYEQYF; cdr3_nt: TGTGCCAGCAGCTTAGGGTCTCGAGGCAGCTACTACGAGCAGTACTTC
d_call: .; clone_size: .; j_call: TRBJ2-2; v_call: TRBV5-1; cdr3_aa: CASSWWGPASGELFF; cdr3_nt: TGCGCCAGCAGCTGGTGGGGTCCAGCAAGCGGGGAGCTGTTTTTT
d_call: .; clone_size: .; j_call: TRBJ1-1; v_call: TRBV6-5; cdr3_aa: CASTRTPNTEAFF; cdr3_nt: TGTGCCAGCACCCGGACACCGAACACTGAAGCTTTCTTT
d_call: .; clone_size: .; j_call: TRBJ1-1; v_call: TRBV7-8; cdr3_aa: CASSLNFARGEAFF; cdr3_nt: TGTGCCAGCAGCTTAAACTTCGCGCGAGGGGAAGCTTTCTTT
d_call: .; clone_size: .; j_call: TRBJ2-7; v_call: TRBV6-1; cdr3_aa: CASSESGGVKPWEQYF; cdr3_nt: TGTGCCAGCAGTGAATCGGGTGGGGTTAAACCGTGGGAGCAGTACTTC
d_call: TRBD1; clone_size: .; j_call: TRBJ2-6; v_call: TRBV5-1; cdr3_aa: CASSLSGGGAGANVLTF; cdr3_nt: TGCGCCAGCAGCTTATCAGGGGGCGGAGCTGGGGCCAACGTCCTGACTTTC
d_call: .; clone_size: .; j_call: TRBJ1-2; v_call: TRBV25-1; cdr3_aa: CASSEGNYGYTF; cdr3_nt: TGTGCCAGCAGTGAAGGAAACTATGGCTACACCTTC
d_call: .; clone_size: .; j_call: TRBJ1-2; v_call: TRBV11-2; cdr3_aa: CASSSVLGNGYTF; cdr3_nt: TGTGCCAGCAGCTCCGTGTTGGGTAACGGCTACACCTTC
d_call: TRBD1; clone_size: .; j_call: TRBJ2-5; v_call: TRBV5-1; cdr3_aa: CASSSGDRGFGPSPETQYF; cdr3_nt: TGCGCCAGCAGCTCTGGAGACAGGGGTTTCGGGCCATCACCGGAGACCCAGTACTTC
d_call: .; clone_size: .; j_call: TRBJ2-1; v_call: TRBV19; cdr3_aa: CASNGWGPQSEQFF; cdr3_nt: TGTGCCAGTAATGGGTGGGGGCCGCAGAGTGAGCAGTTCTTC
d_call: TRBD1; clone_size: .; j_call: TRBJ2-7; v_call: TRBV27; cdr3_aa: CASSKTKMGLRSQGAYEQYF; cdr3_nt: TGTGCCAGCAGTAAGACCAAAATGGGGTTAAGGTCGCAGGGGGCCTACGAGCAGTACTTC
d_call: .; clone_size: .; j_call: TRBJ2-1; v_call: TRBV2; cdr3_aa: CASSSGTYNEQFF; cdr3_nt: TGTGCCAGCAGTTCCGGGACCTACAATGAGCAGTTCTTC
d_call: .; clone_size: .; j_call: TRBJ1-1; v_call: TRBV5-1; cdr3_aa: CASSDPGLNTEAFF; cdr3_nt: TGCGCCAGCAGCGATCCGGGATTGAACACTGAAGCTTTCTTT
d_call: .; clone_size: once; j_call: TRBJ2-5; v_call: TRBV27; cdr3_aa: CASSSRVRPTGTQYF; cdr3_nt: TGTGCCAGCAGTTCCCGGGTTAGGCCTACCGGGACCCAGTACTTC
d_call: .; clone_size: .; j_call: TRBJ2-2; v_call: TRBV10-1; cdr3_aa: CASSESLVSGELFF; cdr3_nt: TGCGCCAGCAGTGAGTCGTTGGTTTCCGGGGAGCTGTTTTTT
d_call: .; clone_size: .; j_call: TRBJ2-5; v_call: TRBV19; cdr3_aa: CASSSLRDLYQETQYF; cdr3_nt: TGTGCCAGTAGTTCCCTTCGGGACTTGTACCAAGAGACCCAGTACTTC
d_call: .; clone_size: .; j_call: TRBJ2-2; v_call: TRBV27; cdr3_aa: CASSPFPPGTGELFF; cdr3_nt: TGTGCCAGCAGTCCTTTTCCTCCGGGTACCGGGGAGCTGTTTTTT
d_call: TRBD2; clone_size: .; j_call: TRBJ2-5; v_call: TRBV7-9; cdr3_aa: CASSLYRGGQGETQYF; cdr3_nt: TGTGCCAGCAGCTTATATCGCGGGGGGCAAGGGGAGACCCAGTACTTC
d_call: TRBD2; clone_size: medium-sized; j_call: TRBJ2-3; v_call: TRBV6-1; cdr3_aa: CASSEIGGAVDTQYF; cdr3_nt: TGTGCCAGCAGTGAGATCGGGGGGGCGGTAGATACGCAGTATTTT
d_call: .; clone_size: .; j_call: TRBJ1-2; v_call: TRBV5-1; cdr3_aa: CASSTRAGNGYTF; cdr3_nt: TGCGCCAGCTCAACCAGGGCAGGGAACGGCTACACCTTC
d_call: TRBD1; clone_size: .; j_call: TRBJ1-4; v_call: TRBV2; cdr3_aa: CASRGQFTTNEKLFF; cdr3_nt: TGTGCCAGCAGGGGACAGTTCACAACTAATGAAAAACTGTTTTTT
d_call: TRBD1; clone_size: .; j_call: TRBJ2-7; v_call: TRBV7-3; cdr3_aa: CASSLGQGNFYEQYF; cdr3_nt: TGTGCCAGCAGCTTAGGACAGGGGAACTTCTACGAGCAGTACTTC
d_call: .; clone_size: few; j_call: TRBJ1-5; v_call: TRBV27; cdr3_aa: CASRPGGTTGQPQHF; cdr3_nt: TGTGCCAGCAGACCGGGGGGGACGACGGGCCAGCCCCAGCATTTT
d_call: .; clone_size: .; j_call: TRBJ2-6; v_call: TRBV11-2; cdr3_aa: CASRSLAGAGANVLTF; cdr3_nt: TGTGCCAGCAGATCCCTGGCAGGGGCTGGGGCCAACGTCCTGACTTTC
d_call: .; clone_size: .; j_call: TRBJ2-6; v_call: TRBV19; cdr3_aa: CASSIGSLRANVLTF; cdr3_nt: TGTGCCAGTAGTATAGGAAGCCTAAGGGCCAACGTCCTGACTTTC